The table lists the clone carrying this T cell receptor (beta chain) with many counts. Its matching antigen is unknown. This specimen comes from a study of T-cell reconstitution after alpha-beta-depleted transplantation in children. Study-level results: Surviving recipient T cells and thymic progenitors underlay high day-60 TCRbeta diversity in some patients. As was reported, about two months after transplant, alpha-beta T cells came from several hundred expanded graft clones. Hyperexpanded clones declined; after one year, newly produced T cells mostly supplied diversity.

The TCRbeta library incorporated unique molecular identifiers. TCRdb reprocessed the PCR reads via MiXCR and lists one record per CDR3 protein. Among hundreds of thousands of distinct CDR3 sequences, under 15% were seen once, and the ten largest hold around 0.8%. Germline-derived CDR1 and CDR2 are MNHEY and SMNVEV (reference sequence). V shed 4 bases, J shed 7 bases, and the junction held 11 bases outside the gene matches. This CDR3 is built from 15 residues. The receptor was derived from a girl aged 2-10 years with congenital amegakaryocytic thrombocytopenia, due to receive a stem cell transplant. Specimen: PBMCs, collected before TCRalphabeta/CD19-depleted stem cell transplant. J is TRBJ2-3 and V is TRBV27, with TRBD2 identical over 7 bases. CDR3 in amino acids: CASSSSGNTVHTQYF. In DNA form, the CDR3 reads TGTGCCAGCAGTTCGAGCGGGAATACCGTCCATACGCAGTATTTT.